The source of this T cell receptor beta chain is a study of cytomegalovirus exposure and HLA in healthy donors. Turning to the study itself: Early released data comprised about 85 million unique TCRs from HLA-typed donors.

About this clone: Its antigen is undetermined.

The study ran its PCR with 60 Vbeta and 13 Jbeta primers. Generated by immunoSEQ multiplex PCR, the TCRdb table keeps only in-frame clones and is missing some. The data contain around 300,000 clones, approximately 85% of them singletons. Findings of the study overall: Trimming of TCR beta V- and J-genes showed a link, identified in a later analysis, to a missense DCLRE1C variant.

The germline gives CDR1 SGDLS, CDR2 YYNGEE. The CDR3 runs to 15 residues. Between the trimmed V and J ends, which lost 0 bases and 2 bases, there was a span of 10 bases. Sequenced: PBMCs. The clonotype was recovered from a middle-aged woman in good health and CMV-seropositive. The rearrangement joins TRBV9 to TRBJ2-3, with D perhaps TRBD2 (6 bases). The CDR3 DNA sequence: TGTGCCAGCAGCGTAGTGACGGGAGTCACAGATACGCAGTATTTT. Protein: CASSVVTGVTDTQYF.